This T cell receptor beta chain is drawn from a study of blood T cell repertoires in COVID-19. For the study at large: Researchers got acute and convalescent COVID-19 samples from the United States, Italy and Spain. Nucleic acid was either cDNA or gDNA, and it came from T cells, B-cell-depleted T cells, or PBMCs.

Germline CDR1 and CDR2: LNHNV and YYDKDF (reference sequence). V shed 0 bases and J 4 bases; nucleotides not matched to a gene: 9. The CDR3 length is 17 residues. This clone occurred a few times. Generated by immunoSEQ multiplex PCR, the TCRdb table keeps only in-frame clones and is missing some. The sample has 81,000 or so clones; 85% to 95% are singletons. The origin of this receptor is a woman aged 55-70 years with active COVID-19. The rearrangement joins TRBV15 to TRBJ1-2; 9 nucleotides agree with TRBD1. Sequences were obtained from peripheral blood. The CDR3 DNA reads TGTGCCACCAGCAGAGATCTGGGACAGGGTTATTTCTATGGCTACACCTTC. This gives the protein CATSRDLGQGYFYGYTF.